The T cell receptor beta chain described here comes from a study of T cell responses to AZD1222 COVID-19 vaccine. This clone has just one count. Its target is not known. The CDR3 is 13 amino acids. Germline-derived CDR1 and CDR2 are SEHNR and FQNEAQ (reference sequence). V gave up 5 bases and J gave up 3 bases, with 10 bases separating them. Whole-study findings and limits: White British people made up most donors, females outnumbered males, and clonal diversity was possibly underestimated.

The data were produced by immunoSEQ multiplex PCR, yet TCRdb's version contains in-frame clones alone and is incomplete. The sample holds roughly 130,000 clones, 92% seen once. The TCR comes from an adult who received the AZD1222 COVID-19 vaccine. V gene TRBV7-9 combines with J gene TRBJ2-5, with D perhaps TRBD2 (5 bases). The input for sequencing was peripheral blood, taken 28 days after the second AZD1222 dose. For the CDR3, the DNA is TGTGCCAGCAGCCTTTACGGGGAAGAGACCCAGTACTTC. Its protein is CASSLYGEETQYF. The full variable domain, completed using reference TRBV7-9 and TRBJ2-5, is DTGVSQNPRHKITKRGQNVTFRCDPISEHNRLYWYRQTLGQGPEFLTYFQNEAQLEKSRLLSDRFSAERPKGSFSTLEIQRTEQGDSAMYLCASSLYGEETQYFGPGTRLLVL.